This TCR beta chain comes out of a study of T-cell memory formation after mild COVID-19. Overall study context: Among the donors, TCR clusters were largely specific to each donor.

To note about this clonotype: The antigen remains unidentified.

Study-level findings and limits: Most CD4+ clones that shrank were in CM and EM, while CD8+ ones turned up in EMRA. Specificity for SARS-CoV-2 was not confirmed among the second-wave clones peaking on day 37.

5'RACE primed from the constant segment yielded TCR alpha and TCR beta cDNA libraries bearing sample barcodes and UMIs. One entry per CDR3 protein, called by TCRdb with MiXCR from the 5' RACE reads. The sample has hundreds of thousands of distinct CDR3 sequences; around 20% are singletons. This CDR3 region has 17 residues. Germline trimming cut 5 bases from V and 5 bases from J; bases unmatched to any gene: 14. Germline CDR1 and CDR2: SGHRS and YFSETQ. The receptor's source is an adult woman who had mild COVID-19 (a few samples of this study predate the infection). Cell type and time point are not known. Source material: PBMCs or a T cell subset sorted from them (not recorded which). This chain uses TRBV5-1 with TRBJ2-2; TRBD1 matches 8 bases. The CDR3 DNA follows: TGCGCCAGCAGTTCTCCCCGCGGACAGGGACAAACCGGGGAGCTGTTTTTT. Its translation is CASSSPRGQGQTGELFF.